This T cell receptor beta chain was documented in a study of PD-1 blockade in classical Hodgkin lymphoma. Study findings and constraints: Partial responders and progressors had significantly lower baseline TCR diversity.

Germline lookup yields CDR1 MNHNS and CDR2 SASEGT. The CDR3 totals 15 residues. With 4 bases removed from V and 4 bases from J, the gap between germline ends came to 14 bases. Assay: immunoSEQ multiplex PCR; the TCRdb copy retains only in-frame clones and omits some. The table shows approximately 6,300 clones, with around four fifths occurring only once. This clone rates as large. Its antigen is unidentified. In every patient, relapse followed autologous stem cell transplantation, while exposure to brentuximab vedotin differed. Researchers used magnetic negative selection to pull out pure CD4+ T cells from thawed PBMCs.

The sequencing used CD4+ T cells from blood, collected at baseline. The chain has TRBV6-1 and TRBJ1-3; perhaps TRBD1 as D (6 bases). This clonotype originated in a human donor with classical Hodgkin lymphoma. Here the CDR3 DNA reads TGTGCCAGCAGTGGGGGGGACACCCGAGGAAACACCATATATTTT. Protein: CASSGGDTRGNTIYF.